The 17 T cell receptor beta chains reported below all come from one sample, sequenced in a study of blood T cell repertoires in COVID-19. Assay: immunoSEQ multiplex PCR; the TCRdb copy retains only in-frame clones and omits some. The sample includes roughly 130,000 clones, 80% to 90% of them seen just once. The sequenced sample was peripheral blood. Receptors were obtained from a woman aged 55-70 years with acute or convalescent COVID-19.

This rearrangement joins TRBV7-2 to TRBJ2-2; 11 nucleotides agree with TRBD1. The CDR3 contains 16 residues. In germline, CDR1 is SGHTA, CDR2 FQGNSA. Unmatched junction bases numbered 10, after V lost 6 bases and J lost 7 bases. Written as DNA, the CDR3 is TGTGCCAGCAGATACGCCGGGACAGGGGGTTACGGGGAGCTGTTTTTT. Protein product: CASRYAGTGGYGELFF.

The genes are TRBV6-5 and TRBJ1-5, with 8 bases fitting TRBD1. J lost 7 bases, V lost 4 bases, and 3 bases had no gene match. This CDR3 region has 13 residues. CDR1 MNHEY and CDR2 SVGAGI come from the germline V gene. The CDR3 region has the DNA TGTGCCAGCAGTTCCGACAGGGGCCAGCCCCAGCATTTT. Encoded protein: CASSSDRGQPQHF.

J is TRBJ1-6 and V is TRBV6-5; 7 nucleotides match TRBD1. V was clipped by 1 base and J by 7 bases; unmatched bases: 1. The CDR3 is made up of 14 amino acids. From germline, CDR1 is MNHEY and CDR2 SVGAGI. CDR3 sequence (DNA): TGTGCCAGCAGTTACTTACAGGGGAATTCACCCCTCCACTTT. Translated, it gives CASSYLQGNSPLHF.

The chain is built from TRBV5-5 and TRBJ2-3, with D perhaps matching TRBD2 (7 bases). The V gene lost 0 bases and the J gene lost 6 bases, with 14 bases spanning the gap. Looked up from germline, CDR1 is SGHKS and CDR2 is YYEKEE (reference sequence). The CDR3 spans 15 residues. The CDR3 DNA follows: TGTGCCAGCAGCTTGGAGGGGGGGCCGTGGGATACGCAGTATTTT. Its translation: CASSLEGGPWDTQYF.

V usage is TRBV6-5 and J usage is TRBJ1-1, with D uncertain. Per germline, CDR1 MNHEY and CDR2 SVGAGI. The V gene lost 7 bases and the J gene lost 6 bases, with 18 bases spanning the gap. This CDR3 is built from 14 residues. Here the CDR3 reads CASKGEARRSEAFF. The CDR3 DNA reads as TGTGCCAGCAAGGGCGAGGCGAGGAGGTCTGAAGCTTTCTTT.

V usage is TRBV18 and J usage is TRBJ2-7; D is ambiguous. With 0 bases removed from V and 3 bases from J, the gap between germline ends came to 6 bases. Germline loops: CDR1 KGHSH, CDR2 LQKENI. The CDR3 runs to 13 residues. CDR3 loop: CASSPPNGYEQYV. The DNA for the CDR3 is TGTGCCAGCTCACCACCGAACGGCTACGAGCAGTACGTC.

The CDR3 DNA reads TGTGCCAGCAGTTCCGGGTGGGAGGGCTCCGAGCAGTACTTC. Its translation is CASSSGWEGSEQYF. The chain couples TRBV27 to TRBJ2-7, with 7 bases fitting TRBD2. This CDR3 spans 14 amino acids. Trimming took 4 bases from V and 6 from J; bases not matched to a gene: 9. CDR1 is MNHEY and CDR2 is SMNVEV in the germline V gene (reference sequence).

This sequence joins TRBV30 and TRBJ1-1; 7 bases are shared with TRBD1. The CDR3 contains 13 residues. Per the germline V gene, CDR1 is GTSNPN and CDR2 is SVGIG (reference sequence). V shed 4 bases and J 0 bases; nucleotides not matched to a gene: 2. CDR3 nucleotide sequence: TGTGCCTGGAAGGGACAGCTGAACACTGAAGCTTTCTTT. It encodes CAWKGQLNTEAFF.

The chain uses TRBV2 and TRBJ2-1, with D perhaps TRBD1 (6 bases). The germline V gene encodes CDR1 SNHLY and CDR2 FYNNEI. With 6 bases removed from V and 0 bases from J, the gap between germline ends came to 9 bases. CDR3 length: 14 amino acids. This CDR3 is CASSGTSSYNEQFF. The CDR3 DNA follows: TGTGCCAGCAGCGGGACAAGCTCCTACAATGAGCAGTTCTTC.

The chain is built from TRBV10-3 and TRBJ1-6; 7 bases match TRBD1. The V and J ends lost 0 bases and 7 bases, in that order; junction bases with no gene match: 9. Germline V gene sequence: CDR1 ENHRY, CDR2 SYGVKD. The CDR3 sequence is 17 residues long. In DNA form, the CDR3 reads TGTGCCATCAGTGAGTCGAACGCAGGGGGAGGCAATTCACCCCTCCACTTT. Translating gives CAISESNAGGGNSPLHF.

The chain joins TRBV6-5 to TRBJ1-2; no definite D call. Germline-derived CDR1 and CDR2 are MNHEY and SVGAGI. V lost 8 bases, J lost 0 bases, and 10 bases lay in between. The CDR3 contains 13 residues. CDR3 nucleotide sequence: TGTGCCAGCTTTTCGGAGTCTAACTATGGCTACACCTTC. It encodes CASFSESNYGYTF.

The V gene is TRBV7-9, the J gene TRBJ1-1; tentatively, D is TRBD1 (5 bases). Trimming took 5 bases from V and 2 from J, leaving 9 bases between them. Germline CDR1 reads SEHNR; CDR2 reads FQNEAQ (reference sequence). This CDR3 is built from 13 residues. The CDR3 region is CASSIDSNTEAFF. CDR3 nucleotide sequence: TGTGCCAGCAGCATTGACAGTAACACTGAAGCTTTCTTT.

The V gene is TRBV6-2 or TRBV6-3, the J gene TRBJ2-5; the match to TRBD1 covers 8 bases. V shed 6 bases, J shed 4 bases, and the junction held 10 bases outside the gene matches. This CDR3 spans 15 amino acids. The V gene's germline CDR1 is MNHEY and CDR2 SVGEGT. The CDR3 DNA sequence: TGTGCCAGCAGCTTTCCCCGACAGGGGCGAGAGACCCAGTACTTC. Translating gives CASSFPRQGRETQYF.

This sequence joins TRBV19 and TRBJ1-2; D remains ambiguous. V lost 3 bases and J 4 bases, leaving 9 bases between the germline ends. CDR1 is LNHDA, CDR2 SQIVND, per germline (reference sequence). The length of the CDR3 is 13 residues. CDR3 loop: CASSIEASYGYTF. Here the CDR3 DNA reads TGTGCCAGTAGTATTGAAGCTTCCTATGGCTACACCTTC.

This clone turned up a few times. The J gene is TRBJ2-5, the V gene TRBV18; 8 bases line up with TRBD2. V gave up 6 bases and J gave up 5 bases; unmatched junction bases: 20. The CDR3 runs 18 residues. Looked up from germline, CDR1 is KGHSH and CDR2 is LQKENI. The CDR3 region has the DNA TGTGCCAGCTCGCCCCAGCGGGGGAACCCCCATGCCAGTGAGACCCAGTACTTC. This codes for CASSPQRGNPHASETQYF.

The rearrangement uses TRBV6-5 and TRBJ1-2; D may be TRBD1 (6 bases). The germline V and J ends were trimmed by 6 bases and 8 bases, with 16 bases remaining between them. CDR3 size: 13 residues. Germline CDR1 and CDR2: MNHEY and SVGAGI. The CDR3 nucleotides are TGTGCCAGCAGGAGGACGGGGGGGGGCGGCTACACCTTC. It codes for CASRRTGGGGYTF.

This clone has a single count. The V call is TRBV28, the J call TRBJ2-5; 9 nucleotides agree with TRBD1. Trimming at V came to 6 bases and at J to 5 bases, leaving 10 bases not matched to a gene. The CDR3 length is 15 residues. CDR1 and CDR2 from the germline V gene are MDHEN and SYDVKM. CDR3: CASRAQGAAGETQYF. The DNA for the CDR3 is TGTGCCAGCAGGGCACAGGGGGCGGCTGGCGAGACCCAGTACTTC.